One sample yielded the 14 T cell receptor beta chains listed below, sequenced in a study of blood T cell repertoires in COVID-19. The protocol was immunoSEQ multiplex PCR, while the TCRdb copy is restricted to in-frame clones and leaves out a portion. The table has some 290,000 clones, roughly 89% seen once. Specimen: peripheral blood. The receptors shown here come from a woman aged 25 to 39 with COVID-19, enrolled during active disease.

The chain combines TRBV6-5 with TRBJ1-1, with no clear D. Germline V CDR1 and CDR2: MNHEY, SVGAGI. The CDR3 loop spans 12 amino acids. Trimming took 6 bases from V and 8 from J, leaving 13 bases between them. The CDR3 nucleotides read TGTGCCAGCAGCTCGGACGGCGGGGAAGCTTTCTTT. Amino acid sequence: CASSSDGGEAFF.

For the CDR3, the DNA is TGTGCCACCGGGACAGGCTACGAGCAGTACTTC. Translating gives CATGTGYEQYF. The rearrangement uses TRBV27 and TRBJ2-7, with 8 bases matching TRBD1. Germline values: CDR1 MNHEY, CDR2 SMNVEV (reference sequence). The CDR3 is 11 amino acids. V lost 10 bases, J lost 3 bases, and 2 bases stayed unmatched.

In DNA form, the CDR3 reads TGTGCCATCGGGAGAGACGGCTACGAGCAGTACTTC. It specifies CAIGRDGYEQYF. The V and J genes are TRBV10-3 and TRBJ2-7, with a possible D match to TRBD2 (5 bases). V lost 8 bases, J lost 3 bases, and 11 bases lay in between. Germline V lookup: CDR1 ENHRY, CDR2 SYGVKD. The CDR3 is 12 amino acids.

V gene TRBV4-1 combines with J gene TRBJ2-1; 12 bases match TRBD2. The V segment lost 3 bases and the J segment 10 bases; nucleotides outside the gene matches: 16. Germline values: CDR1 MGHRA, CDR2 YSYEKL. This CDR3 region has 18 residues. The DNA for the CDR3 is TGCGCCAGCAGCCAGCGCTCTCTTGGGACTAGCGGGTCCTTCGAGCAGTTCTTC. Protein product: CASSQRSLGTSGSFEQFF.

The chain links TRBV11-3 to TRBJ2-2; TRBD2 might be the D (6 bases). V was pared by 5 bases and J by 8 bases, with 21 bases between. Germline-derived CDR1 and CDR2 are SGHNT and YENEEA. CDR3 length: 16 residues. The CDR3 coding sequence is TGTGCCAGCAGCCCAGATCCGACTACGGGGGTGGGGGAGCTGTTTTTT. Its translation is CASSPDPTTGVGELFF.

This clone has only a few counts. The chain carries TRBV28 and TRBJ1-2; TRBD1 agrees at 12 bases. CDR3 size: 15 residues. The germline V gene encodes CDR1 MDHEN and CDR2 SYDVKM. Germline trimming cut 2 bases from V and 8 bases from J; bases unmatched to any gene: 6. The CDR3 region has the DNA TGTGCCAGCAGTTTAGGGCCCGGGACAGGGGGCGGCTACACCTTC. Protein: CASSLGPGTGGGYTF.

The chain employs TRBV28 and TRBJ2-4; the D gene is possibly TRBD2 (6 bases). The CDR3 has 15 residues. Germline lookup yields CDR1 MDHEN and CDR2 SYDVKM. Deletions cut 5 bases from V and 2 bases from J, with 13 bases between. The CDR3 DNA reads TGTGCCAGCAGTAGCGGAGGGTCAACCAAAAACATTCAGTACTTC. It specifies CASSSGGSTKNIQYF.

The chain combines TRBV7-9 with TRBJ2-3, with D possibly TRBD1 on 5 matching bases. Per the germline V gene, CDR1 is SEHNR and CDR2 is FQNEAQ (reference sequence). The CDR3 covers 14 residues. Trimming took 1 base from V and 8 from J, leaving 13 bases between them. CDR3 sequence reads: CASSLGPVQGTQYF. The CDR3 DNA reads as TGTGCCAGCAGCTTAGGGCCCGTTCAGGGTACGCAGTATTTT.

This clone was counted at least ten times. The genes are TRBV27 and TRBJ2-1, with 10 bases that match TRBD2. CDR3 size: 15 residues. Germline CDR1 is MNHEY and CDR2 is SMNVEV (reference sequence). V trimming: 7 bases; J trimming: 8 bases; junction bases outside the gene matches: 11. The CDR3 sequence is CASTSSGGPDDEQFF. CDR3 bases: TGTGCCAGCACCTCTAGCGGGGGCCCCGACGATGAGCAGTTCTTC.

V is TRBV23-1 and J is TRBJ1-5, with D unclear. TRBV23-1 is an ORF; its function is uncertain. The CDR3 has 12 residues. Trimming pared 2 bases from V and 6 bases from J, leaving 5 bases between. This chain's CDR3 is CASSQTVQPQHF. CDR3 DNA: TGCGCCAGCAGTCAAACGGTTCAGCCCCAGCATTTT.

V and J are TRBV29-1 and TRBJ2-7; 7 bases are a match to TRBD2. J gave up 3 bases and V 1 base, and 0 bases lay outside the gene matches. The length of the CDR3 is 12 residues. The germline CDR1 and CDR2 sequences are SQVTM and ANQGSEA. CDR3 amino acids: CSVEAGGYEQYF. The CDR3 DNA is TGCAGCGTTGAAGCGGGGGGCTACGAGCAGTACTTC.

This rearrangement joins TRBV2 to TRBJ2-5, with a weak D call TRBD2 (7 bases). Between the trimmed V and J ends, which lost 7 bases and 5 bases, there was a span of 20 bases. Germline V lookup: CDR1 SNHLY, CDR2 FYNNEI. The CDR3 sequence is 15 residues long. The DNA of the CDR3 is TGTGCCAGCACCCCTTGGGGGGGCCCTTCGGAGACCCAGTACTTC. Its translation is CASTPWGGPSETQYF.

The rearrangement uses TRBV28 and TRBJ2-5, with 8 bases matching TRBD1. V shed 3 bases and J 5 bases; nucleotides not matched to a gene: 5. The germline CDR1 and CDR2 sequences are MDHEN and SYDVKM. The CDR3 loop spans 14 amino acids. CDR3 protein: CASSFSDRAETQYF. The CDR3 DNA reads TGTGCCAGCAGTTTTTCGGACAGGGCCGAGACCCAGTACTTC.

The chain is built from TRBV6-5 and TRBJ1-1, with D possibly being TRBD1 (6 bases). The germline V gene encodes CDR1 MNHEY and CDR2 SVGAGI. Between the trimmed V and J ends, which lost 4 bases and 3 bases, there was a span of 18 bases. This CDR3 comprises 16 residues. CDR3 in DNA: TGTGCCAGCAGTTCCGGGACAAGGGGAAGAGACACTGAAGCTTTCTTT. This encodes CASSSGTRGRDTEAFF.